This T cell receptor beta chain was retrieved from a study of T cells after yellow fever vaccination. General study points: Only a minor proportion of clonotypes was detected across both CD4 and CD8 compartments.

Trimming cost V 4 bases and J 4 bases; bases outside gene matches: 6. Germline V gene sequence: CDR1 SNHLY, CDR2 FYNNEI. The CDR3 runs 15 residues. This clonotype was found once. The antigen is not known. One entry per CDR3 protein results from TCRdb running MiXCR on the 5' RACE reads. The top ten clones hold around 15% of a sample with hundreds of thousands of distinct CDR3 sequences, 13% of them seen once. The chain recombines TRBV2 with TRBJ2-3; TRBD2 agrees at 9 bases. This TCR was recovered from a man younger than 45 who received the YFV17D yellow fever vaccine. The sample was PBMCs, taken on the day of the yellow fever booster vaccination. This CDR3 is CASSVGLAAADTQYF. CDR3 sequence (DNA): TGTGCCAGCAGTGTGGGACTAGCTGCGGCAGATACGCAGTATTTT.